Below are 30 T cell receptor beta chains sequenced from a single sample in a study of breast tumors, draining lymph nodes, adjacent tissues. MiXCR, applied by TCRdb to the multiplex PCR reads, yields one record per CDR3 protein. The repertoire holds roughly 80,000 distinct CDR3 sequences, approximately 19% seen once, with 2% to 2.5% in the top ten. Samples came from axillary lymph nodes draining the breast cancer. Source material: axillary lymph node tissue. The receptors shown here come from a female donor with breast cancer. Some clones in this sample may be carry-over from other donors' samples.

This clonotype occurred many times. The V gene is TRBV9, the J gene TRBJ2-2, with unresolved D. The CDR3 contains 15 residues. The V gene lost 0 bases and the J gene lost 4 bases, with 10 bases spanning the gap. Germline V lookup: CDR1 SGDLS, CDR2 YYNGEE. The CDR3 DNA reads TGTGCCAGCAGCGTAGGGCTAGAAGTCACCGGGGAGCTGTTTTTT. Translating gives CASSVGLEVTGELFF.

The CDR3: CASSLRSGSVNIQYF. CDR3 nucleotide sequence: TGTGCCAGCAGCTTGCGTAGCGGGAGTGTAAACATTCAGTACTTC. The chain couples TRBV5-6 to TRBJ2-4, with TRBD2 identical over 9 bases. J was trimmed by 6 bases and V by 1 base; bases with no gene match: 5. CDR1 SGHDT and CDR2 YYEEEE come from the germline V gene. This CDR3 comprises 15 residues.

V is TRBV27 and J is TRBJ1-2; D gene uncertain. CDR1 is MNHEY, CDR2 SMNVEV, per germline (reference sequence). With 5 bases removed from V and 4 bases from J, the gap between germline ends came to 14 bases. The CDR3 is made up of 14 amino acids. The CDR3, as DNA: TGTGCCAGCAGTCAAACTCTCCGTGCCTATGGCTACACCTTC. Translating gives CASSQTLRAYGYTF.

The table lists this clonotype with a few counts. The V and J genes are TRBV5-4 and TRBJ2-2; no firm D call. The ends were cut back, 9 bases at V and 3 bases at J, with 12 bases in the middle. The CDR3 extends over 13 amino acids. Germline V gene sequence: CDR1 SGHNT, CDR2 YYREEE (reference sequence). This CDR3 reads CANSAQHTGELFF. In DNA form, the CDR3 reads TGTGCCAATTCCGCGCAGCACACCGGGGAGCTGTTTTTT.

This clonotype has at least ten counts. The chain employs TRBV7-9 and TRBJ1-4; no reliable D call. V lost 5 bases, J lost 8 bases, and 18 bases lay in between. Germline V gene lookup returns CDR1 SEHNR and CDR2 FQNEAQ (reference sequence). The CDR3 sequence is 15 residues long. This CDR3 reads CASSNRERRREKLFF. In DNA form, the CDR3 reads TGTGCCAGCAGCAACCGAGAGCGAAGGCGAGAAAAACTGTTTTTT.

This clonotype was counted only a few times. The chain's CDR3 is CASSLNGQSNYGYTF. The CDR3 DNA sequence: TGTGCCAGCAGTTTAAACGGTCAGTCCAACTATGGCTACACCTTC. The V call is TRBV27, the J call TRBJ1-2; D gene ambiguous. CDR3 length: 15 residues. Germline CDR1 is MNHEY and CDR2 is SMNVEV (reference sequence). Between the trimmed V and J ends, which lost 2 bases and 2 bases, there was a span of 12 bases.

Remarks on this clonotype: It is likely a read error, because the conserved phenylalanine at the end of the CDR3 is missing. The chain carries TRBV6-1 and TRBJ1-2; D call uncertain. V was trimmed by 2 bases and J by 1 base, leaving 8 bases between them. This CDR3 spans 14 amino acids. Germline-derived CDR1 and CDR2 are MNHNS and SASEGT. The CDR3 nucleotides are TGTGCCAGCAGTGAATGTTGGAGTAACTATGGCTACACCCTC. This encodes CASSECWSNYGYTL.

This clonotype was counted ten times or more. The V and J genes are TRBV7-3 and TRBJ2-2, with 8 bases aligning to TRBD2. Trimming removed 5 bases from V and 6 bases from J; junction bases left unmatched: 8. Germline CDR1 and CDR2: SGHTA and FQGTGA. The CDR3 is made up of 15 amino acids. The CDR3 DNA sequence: TGTGCCAGCAGCCCCAGACTAGCGCCGGCCGGGGAGCTGTTTTTT. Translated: CASSPRLAPAGELFF.

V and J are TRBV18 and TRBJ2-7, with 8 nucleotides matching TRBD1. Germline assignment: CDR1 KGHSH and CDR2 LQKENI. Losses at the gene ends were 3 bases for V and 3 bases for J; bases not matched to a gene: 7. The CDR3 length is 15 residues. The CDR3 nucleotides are TGTGCCAGCTCACCGAAGGAGACAGGGGTCTACGAGCAGTACTTC. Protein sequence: CASSPKETGVYEQYF.

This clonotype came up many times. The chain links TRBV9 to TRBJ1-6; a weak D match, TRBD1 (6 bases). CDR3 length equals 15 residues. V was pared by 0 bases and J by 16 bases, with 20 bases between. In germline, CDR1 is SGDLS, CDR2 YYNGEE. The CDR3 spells CASSVERDGGPGLHF. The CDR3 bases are TGTGCCAGCAGCGTAGAGAGGGACGGGGGGCCAGGACTCCACTTT.

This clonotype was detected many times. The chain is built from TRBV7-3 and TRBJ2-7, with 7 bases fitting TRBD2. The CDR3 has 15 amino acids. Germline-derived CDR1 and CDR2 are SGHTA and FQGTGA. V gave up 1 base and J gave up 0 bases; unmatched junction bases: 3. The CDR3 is CASSLSSGRSYEQYF. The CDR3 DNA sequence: TGTGCCAGCAGCTTAAGTAGCGGGCGCTCCTACGAGCAGTACTTC.

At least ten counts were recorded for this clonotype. The CDR3 bases are TGTGCCAGCAGCCCTCACCTAGGGGCGGGAGGGCCCTACGAGCAGTACTTC. It yields the protein CASSPHLGAGGPYEQYF. This chain uses TRBV7-9 with TRBJ2-7, with 9 positions matching TRBD2. Germline V gives CDR1 SEHNR, CDR2 FQNEAQ (reference sequence). J lost 2 bases, V lost 5 bases, and 13 bases had no gene match. The CDR3 covers 17 residues.

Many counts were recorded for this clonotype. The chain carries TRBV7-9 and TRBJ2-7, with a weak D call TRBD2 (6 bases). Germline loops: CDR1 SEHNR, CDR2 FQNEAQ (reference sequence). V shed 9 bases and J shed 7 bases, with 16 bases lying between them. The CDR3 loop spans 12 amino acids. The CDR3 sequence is CASTSGGVEQYF. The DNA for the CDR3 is TGTGCCAGTACATCGGGCGGGGTTGAGCAGTACTTC.

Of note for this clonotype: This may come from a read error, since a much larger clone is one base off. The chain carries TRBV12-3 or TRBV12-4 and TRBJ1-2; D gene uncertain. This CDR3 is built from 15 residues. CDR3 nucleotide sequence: TGTGCCAGCAGCCACCATAGGGCGGTGAACTGTGGCTACACCTTC. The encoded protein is CASSHHRAVNCGYTF.

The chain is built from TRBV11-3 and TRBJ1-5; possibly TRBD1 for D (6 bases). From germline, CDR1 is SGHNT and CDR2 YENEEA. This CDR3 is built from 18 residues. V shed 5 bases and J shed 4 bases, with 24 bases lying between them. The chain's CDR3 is CASSLRRRGPPLNQPQHF. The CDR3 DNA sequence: TGTGCCAGCAGCCTCAGGAGACGGGGGCCCCCCTTGAATCAGCCCCAGCATTTT.

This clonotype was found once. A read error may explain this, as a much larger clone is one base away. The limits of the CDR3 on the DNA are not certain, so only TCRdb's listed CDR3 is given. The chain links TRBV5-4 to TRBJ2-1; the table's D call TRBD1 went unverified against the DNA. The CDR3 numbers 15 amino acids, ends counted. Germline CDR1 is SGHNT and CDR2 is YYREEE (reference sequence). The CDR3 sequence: CASSFGGGSYNEQVF.

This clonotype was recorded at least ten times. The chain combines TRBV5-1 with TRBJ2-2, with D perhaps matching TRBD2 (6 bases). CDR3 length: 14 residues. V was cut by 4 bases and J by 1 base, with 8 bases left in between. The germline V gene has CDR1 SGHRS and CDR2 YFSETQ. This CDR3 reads CASSRDLNTGELFF. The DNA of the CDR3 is TGCGCCAGCAGCAGGGACTTGAACACCGGGGAGCTGTTTTTT.

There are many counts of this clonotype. Here the CDR3 reads CSAGRQGNQPQHF. CDR3 DNA: TGCAGTGCTGGACGACAGGGCAATCAGCCCCAGCATTTT. The rearrangement links TRBV20-1 to TRBJ1-5, with D possibly being TRBD1 (6 bases). The CDR3 is 13 residues long. V was pared by 5 bases and J by 2 bases, with 10 bases between. From germline, CDR1 is DFQATT and CDR2 SNEGSKA (reference sequence).

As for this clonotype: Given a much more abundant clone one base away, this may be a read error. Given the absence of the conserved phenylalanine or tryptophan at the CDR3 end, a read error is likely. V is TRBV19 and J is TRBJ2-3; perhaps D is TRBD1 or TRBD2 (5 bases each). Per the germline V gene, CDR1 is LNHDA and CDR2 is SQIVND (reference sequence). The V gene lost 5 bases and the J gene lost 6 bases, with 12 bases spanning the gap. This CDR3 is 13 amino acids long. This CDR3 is CASSSPRGDTQYL. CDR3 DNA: TGTGCCAGTAGTTCCCCCCGGGGCGATACGCAGTATCTT.

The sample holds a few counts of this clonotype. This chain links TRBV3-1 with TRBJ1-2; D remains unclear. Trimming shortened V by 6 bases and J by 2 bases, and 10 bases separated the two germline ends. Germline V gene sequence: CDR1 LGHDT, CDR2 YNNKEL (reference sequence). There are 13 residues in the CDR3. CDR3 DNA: TGTGCCAGCAGGCGAAGAGAGAACTATGGCTACACCTTC. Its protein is CASRRRENYGYTF.

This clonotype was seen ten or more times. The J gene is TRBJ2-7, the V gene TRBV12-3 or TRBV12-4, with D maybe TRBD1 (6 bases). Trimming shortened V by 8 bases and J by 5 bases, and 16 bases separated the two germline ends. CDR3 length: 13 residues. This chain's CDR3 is CASSTGSTNEQYF. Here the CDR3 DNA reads TGTGCCAGCTCAACAGGGTCCACTAACGAGCAGTACTTC.

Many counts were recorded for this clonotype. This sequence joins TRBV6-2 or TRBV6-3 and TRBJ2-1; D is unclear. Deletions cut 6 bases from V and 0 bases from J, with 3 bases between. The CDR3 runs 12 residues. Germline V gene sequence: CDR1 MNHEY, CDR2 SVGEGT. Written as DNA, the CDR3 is TGTGCCAGCAGGAACTCCTACAATGAGCAGTTCTTC. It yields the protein CASRNSYNEQFF.

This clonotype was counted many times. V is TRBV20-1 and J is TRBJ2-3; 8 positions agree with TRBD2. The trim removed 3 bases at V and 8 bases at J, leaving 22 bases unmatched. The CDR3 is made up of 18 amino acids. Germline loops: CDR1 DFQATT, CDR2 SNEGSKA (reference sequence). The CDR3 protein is CSARLVGSAGGSVGTQYF. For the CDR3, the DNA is TGCAGTGCTAGGCTTGTAGGTAGCGCGGGAGGTTCCGTTGGTACGCAGTATTTT.

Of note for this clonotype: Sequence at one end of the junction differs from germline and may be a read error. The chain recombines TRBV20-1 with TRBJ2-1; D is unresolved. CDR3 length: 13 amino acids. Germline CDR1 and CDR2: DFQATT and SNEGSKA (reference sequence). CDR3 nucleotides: TGCAGTGCTAGAGGACCCGGGTACAATGAGCAGTTCTTT. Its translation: CSARGPGYNEQFF.

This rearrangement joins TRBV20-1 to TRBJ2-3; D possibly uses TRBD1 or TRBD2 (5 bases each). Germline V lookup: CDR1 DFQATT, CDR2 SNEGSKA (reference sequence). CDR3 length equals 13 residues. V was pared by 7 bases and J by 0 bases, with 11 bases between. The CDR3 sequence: CSGGTPSTDTQYF. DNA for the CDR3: TGCAGTGGAGGGACGCCTAGCACAGATACGCAGTATTTT.

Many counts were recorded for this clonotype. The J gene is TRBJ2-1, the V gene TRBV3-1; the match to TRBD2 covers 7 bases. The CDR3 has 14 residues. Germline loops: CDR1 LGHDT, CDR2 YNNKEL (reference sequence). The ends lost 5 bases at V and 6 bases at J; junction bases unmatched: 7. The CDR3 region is CASSWLADLNEQFF. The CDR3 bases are TGTGCCAGCAGCTGGCTAGCGGACCTCAATGAGCAGTTCTTC.

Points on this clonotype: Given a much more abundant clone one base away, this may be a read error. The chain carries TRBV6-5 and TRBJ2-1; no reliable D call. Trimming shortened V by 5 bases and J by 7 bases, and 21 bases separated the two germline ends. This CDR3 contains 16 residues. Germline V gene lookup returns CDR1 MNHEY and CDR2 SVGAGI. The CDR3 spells CASSEPAQSMRNEQFF. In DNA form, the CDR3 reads TGTGCCAGCAGTGAACCTGCGCAAAGCATGAGGAATGAGCAGTTCTTC.

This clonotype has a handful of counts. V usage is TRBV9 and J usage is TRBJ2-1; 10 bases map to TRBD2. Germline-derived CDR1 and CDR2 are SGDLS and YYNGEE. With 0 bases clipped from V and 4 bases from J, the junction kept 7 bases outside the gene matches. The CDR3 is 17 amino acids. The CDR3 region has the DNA TGTGCCAGCAGCGTAGCCCCCGTAGCGGGGGGTTACAATGAGCAGTTCTTC. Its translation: CASSVAPVAGGYNEQFF.

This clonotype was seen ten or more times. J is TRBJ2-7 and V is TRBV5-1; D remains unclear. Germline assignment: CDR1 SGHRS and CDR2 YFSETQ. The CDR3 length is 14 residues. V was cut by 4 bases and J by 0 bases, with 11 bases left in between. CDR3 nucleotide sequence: TGCGCCAGCAGCCCGTATGGGATCTCCTACGAGCAGTACTTC. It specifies CASSPYGISYEQYF.

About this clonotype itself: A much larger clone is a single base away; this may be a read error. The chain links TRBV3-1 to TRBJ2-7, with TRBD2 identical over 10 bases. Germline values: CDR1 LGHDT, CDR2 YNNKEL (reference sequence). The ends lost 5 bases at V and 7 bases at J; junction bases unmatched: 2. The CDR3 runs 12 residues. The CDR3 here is CASSYSGREQYF. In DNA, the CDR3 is TGTGCCAGCAGCTATAGCGGGAGGGAGCAGTACTTC.